Listed here are 25 T cell receptor beta chains from one sample, sequenced in a study of spatial heterogeneity in lung cancer. TCRdb reprocessed the 5' RACE reads via MiXCR and lists one record per CDR3 protein. The sample contains 18,000 or so distinct CDR3 sequences, 5.8% of which appear only once. The time point was: sample taken at primary tumor resection. Study-level findings and limits: Mutation counts in tumors were tracked by counts of expanded intratumoral alpha and beta TCRs.

For these receptors, no antigen is known. The starting material was lung tumor tissue, obtained at surgery. All receptors derive from a female donor with early-stage non-small cell lung cancer.

At least ten counts were recorded for this clonotype. This beta chain turned up in a library designed for alpha chains; as an off-target read, its abundance says little. The V gene is TRBV5-1, the J gene TRBJ2-2; possibly TRBD1 for D (6 bases). This CDR3 comprises 13 residues. The V end lost 2 bases, the J end lost 6 bases, and 8 bases lay between the germline ends. Germline CDR1 is SGHRS and CDR2 is YFSETQ. The chain's CDR3 is CASSLDRPGELFF. Here the CDR3 DNA reads TGCGCCAGCAGCTTAGACAGGCCCGGGGAGCTGTTTTTT.

This clonotype showed up many times. This beta chain is a stray sequence in a library constructed for alpha chains; its clone size is not meaningful. The CDR3 sequence: CSAKGQGYEQYF. The CDR3 DNA reads as TGCAGTGCTAAAGGACAGGGCTACGAGCAGTACTTC. The chain carries TRBV20-1 and TRBJ2-7, with 8 bases that match TRBD1. V gave up 4 bases and J gave up 3 bases; unmatched junction bases: 2. The CDR3 spans 12 residues. From germline, CDR1 is DFQATT and CDR2 SNEGSKA (reference sequence).

This clonotype was observed many times. This beta chain turned up in a library designed for alpha chains; as an off-target read, its abundance says little. V is TRBV20-1 and J is TRBJ2-5; the D call may be TRBD1 or TRBD2 (5 bases each). Trimming stripped 2 bases from V and 5 bases from J, with 21 bases between. Per the germline V gene, CDR1 is DFQATT and CDR2 is SNEGSKA (reference sequence). The CDR3 has 16 residues. The CDR3 DNA reads as TGCAGTGCTAGACTCCTCAGGGCGGTAGCGACGGAGACCCAGTACTTC. It specifies CSARLLRAVATETQYF.

In its sample, this clonotype was seen many times. This beta chain represents an off-target read in a library built for alpha chains; its size is of limited meaning. This rearrangement joins TRBV5-1 to TRBJ1-1; D not resolved. Germline V gives CDR1 SGHRS, CDR2 YFSETQ. The CDR3 loop spans 15 amino acids. V lost 0 bases and J lost 6, with 15 bases in between. CDR3 in DNA: TGCGCCAGCAGCTTGGAAGCGCAGGCGGGCGCTGAAGCTTTCTTT. This translates into CASSLEAQAGAEAFF.

About this clonotype: Within a library made for alpha chains, this beta chain is off target, and its count is uninformative. The chain combines TRBV6-6 with TRBJ2-3; 14 bases are shared with TRBD2. CDR3 length: 17 residues. V was clipped by 6 bases and J by 6 bases; unmatched bases: 11. The germline V gene has CDR1 MNHNY and CDR2 SVGAGI (reference sequence). CDR3 region: CASSRIPGLAGVDTQYF. For the CDR3, the DNA is TGTGCCAGCAGCCGTATCCCGGGACTAGCGGGAGTGGATACGCAGTATTTT.

In this sample, this clonotype turned up many times. This beta chain is a stray sequence in a library constructed for alpha chains; its clone size is not meaningful. This chain links TRBV5-1 with TRBJ2-1; a possible D gene is TRBD2 (6 bases). The V end lost 0 bases, the J end lost 0 bases, and 7 bases lay between the germline ends. Germline-derived CDR1 and CDR2 are SGHRS and YFSETQ. The CDR3 has 15 residues. The CDR3: CASSLDGSSYNEQFF. The CDR3 DNA follows: TGCGCCAGCAGCTTGGACGGGAGCTCCTACAATGAGCAGTTCTTC.

In its sample, this clonotype was seen many times. This beta chain turned up in a library designed for alpha chains; as an off-target read, its abundance says little. V gene TRBV18 combines with J gene TRBJ2-7; 11 nucleotides align to TRBD1. The trim removed 3 bases at V and 5 bases at J, leaving 6 bases unmatched. The germline V gene encodes CDR1 KGHSH and CDR2 LQKENI. The CDR3 is made up of 15 amino acids. The CDR3 loop reads CASSPSGTGGNEQYF. CDR3 DNA sequence: TGTGCCAGCTCACCGTCCGGGACAGGGGGTAACGAGCAGTACTTC.

The sample holds many counts of this clonotype. Since the library was made to target alpha chains, this beta chain is a stray read and its abundance is not meaningful. This chain links TRBV15 with TRBJ1-4, with TRBD1 matching 8 bases. Germline CDR1 is LNHNV and CDR2 is YYDKDF (reference sequence). This CDR3 contains 16 residues. J was trimmed by 7 bases and V by 3 bases; bases with no gene match: 10. CDR3 amino acids: CATSSGTGGIGEKLFF. CDR3 nucleotides: TGTGCCACCAGCAGTGGGACAGGAGGGATTGGTGAAAAACTGTTTTTT.

This clonotype was seen many times. This beta chain was picked up by a library intended for alpha chains and is off target, so its count carries little meaning. V usage is TRBV7-8 and J usage is TRBJ2-1, with 9 bases that match TRBD2. The CDR3 is 19 residues long. The V gene's germline CDR1 is SGHVS and CDR2 FQNEAQ. The trim removed 2 bases at V and 8 bases at J, leaving 19 bases unmatched. The CDR3 DNA is TGTGCCAGCAGCTTATTCCGCGGAGCGGGAGGCCTCGCGGTTCATGAGCAGTTCTTC. Protein sequence: CASSLFRGAGGLAVHEQFF.

This clonotype is medium-sized within its sample. This beta chain is a stray read from a library made for alpha chains; its abundance is not meaningful. The chain joins TRBV27 to TRBJ1-5; D gene ambiguous. CDR3 length: 14 amino acids. The germline gives CDR1 MNHEY, CDR2 SMNVEV (reference sequence). Trimming took off 7 bases at V and 0 bases at J, with 10 bases between the two ends. CDR3 coding DNA: TGTGCCAGCATGCCGTGGGGTAGCAATCAGCCCCAGCATTTT. It translates to CASMPWGSNQPQHF.

This clonotype was seen ten or more times. The library was built for alpha chains, so this beta chain is an off-target read and its size means little. The chain combines TRBV28 with TRBJ1-5; possible D gene TRBD1, 5 bases. The CDR3 totals 15 residues. Germline V lookup: CDR1 MDHEN, CDR2 SYDVKM. Trimming pared 3 bases from V and 4 bases from J, leaving 13 bases between. The CDR3 nucleotides read TGTGCCAGCAGTTTGGGTAGGGGCCCTAATCAGCCCCAGCATTTT. As protein: CASSLGRGPNQPQHF. Using reference TRBV28 and TRBJ1-5 for the parts outside the CDR3, the full variable domain is DVKVTQSSRYLVKRTGEKVFLECVQDMDHENMFWYRQDPGLGLRLIYFSYDVKMKEKGDIPEGYSVSREKKERFSLILESASTNQTSMYLCASSLGRGPNQPQHFGDGTRLSIL.

This clonotype is medium-sized. This beta chain is an off-target read within a library intended for alpha chains, so its frequency means little. The gene calls are TRBV20-1 and TRBJ2-1; 11 bases are a match to TRBD2. V trimming: 6 bases; J trimming: 3 bases; junction bases outside the gene matches: 7. The CDR3 spans 15 residues. Germline-derived CDR1 and CDR2 are DFQATT and SNEGSKA (reference sequence). The DNA for the CDR3 is TGCAGTGCCCGGACTAGCGGGTCTTACTACAATGAGCAGTTCTTC. Its protein product is CSARTSGSYYNEQFF.

This clonotype was counted between two and nine times. The library was built for alpha chains, so this beta chain is an off-target read and its size means little. The J gene is TRBJ2-5, the V gene TRBV20-1, with D perhaps TRBD1 or TRBD2 (5 bases each). The CDR3 is 14 residues long. Trimming removed 3 bases at V and 5 bases at J, with 16 bases between. Germline V CDR1 and CDR2: DFQATT, SNEGSKA (reference sequence). In DNA, the CDR3 is TGCAGTGCTAGTTCACGGGGCTTGGGGGAGACCCAGTACTTC. Amino acids: CSASSRGLGETQYF.

This clonotype was found many times. This beta chain is an unintended read in a library built for alpha chains; its size means little. The chain has TRBV20-1 and TRBJ2-3; no definite D call. The germline V gene has CDR1 DFQATT and CDR2 SNEGSKA (reference sequence). Trimming removed 3 bases from V and 4 bases from J, with 8 bases in between. The length of the CDR3 is 12 residues. The CDR3 DNA follows: TGCAGTGCTAGGCCCCAGGCAGATACGCAGTATTTT. Residues: CSARPQADTQYF.

This clonotype was seen at least ten times. Since the library was made to target alpha chains, this beta chain is a stray read and its abundance is not meaningful. V usage is TRBV7-2 and J usage is TRBJ2-6; D not certain. The V end lost 2 bases, the J end lost 1 base, and 9 bases lay between the germline ends. This CDR3 has 16 amino acids. CDR1 and CDR2 from the germline V gene are SGHTA and FQGNSA. The CDR3 DNA reads as TGTGCCAGCAGCTTATTCTTAGGTTCTGGGGCCAACGTCCTGACTTTC. Protein product: CASSLFLGSGANVLTF.

This clonotype was detected many times. For a library built for alpha chains, this beta chain is a stray read; little rests on its size. The chain recombines TRBV7-2 with TRBJ2-2; no definite D call. Trimming pared 6 bases from V and 6 bases from J, leaving 14 bases between. The CDR3 spans 14 residues. Germline CDR1 SGHTA, CDR2 FQGNSA. The CDR3 region has the DNA TGTGCCAGCAGTCATCAGCCCTCCGCCGGGGAGCTGTTTTTT. Protein: CASSHQPSAGELFF.

At least ten counts were recorded for this clonotype. Since it is a stray read in a library aimed at alpha chains, this beta chain has a size that is not meaningful. V usage is TRBV29-1 and J usage is TRBJ2-5; 7 nucleotides align to TRBD1. This CDR3 region has 12 residues. CDR1 and CDR2 from the germline V gene are SQVTM and ANQGSEA. The CDR3 protein is CTFRTGQETQYF. DNA of the CDR3: TGCACCTTTCGGACAGGCCAAGAGACCCAGTACTTC.

By sample fraction, this clonotype is medium-sized. The library was built for alpha chains, so this beta chain is an off-target read and its size means little. This rearrangement joins TRBV5-1 to TRBJ1-5; TRBD1 is a possible D gene (5 bases). CDR3 length: 14 residues. CDR1 is SGHRS and CDR2 is YFSETQ in the germline V gene. Trimming took 5 bases from V and 3 from J, leaving 12 bases between them. The CDR3 sequence is CASSPDSTNQPQHF. CDR3 nucleotide sequence: TGCGCCAGCAGTCCCGACAGCACCAATCAGCCCCAGCATTTT.

This clonotype showed up many times. Since the library was made to target alpha chains, this beta chain is a stray read and its abundance is not meaningful. This chain joins TRBV9 and TRBJ2-1; TRBD2 aligns across 13 bases. From germline, CDR1 is SGDLS and CDR2 YYNGEE. Germline trimming cut 4 bases from V and 0 bases from J; bases unmatched to any gene: 7. This CDR3 has 18 residues. CDR3 loop: CASSPRTSGSSSYNEQFF. The CDR3 bases are TGTGCCAGCAGCCCCCGGACTAGCGGGAGTAGCTCCTACAATGAGCAGTTCTTC.

This clonotype is labeled as medium-sized. In a library made to pick up alpha chains, this beta chain is a stray read with a size that means little. J is TRBJ2-7 and V is TRBV5-1, with D uncertain. Per germline, CDR1 SGHRS and CDR2 YFSETQ. V was pared by 0 bases and J by 3 bases, with 13 bases between. This CDR3 is 15 amino acids long. Here the CDR3 reads CASSLEITPGYEQYF. CDR3 bases: TGCGCCAGCAGCTTGGAAATTACTCCCGGCTACGAGCAGTACTTC.

This clonotype was seen repeatedly, ten times or more. Within a library made for alpha chains, this beta chain is off target, and its count is uninformative. This chain connects TRBV5-1 to TRBJ2-7; D is unclear. V lost 4 bases and J lost 0, with 14 bases in between. This CDR3 spans 15 amino acids. The V gene's germline CDR1 is SGHRS and CDR2 YFSETQ. The chain's CDR3 is CASSSVGRSSYEQYF. For the CDR3, the DNA is TGCGCCAGCAGCAGCGTCGGCAGGAGCTCCTACGAGCAGTACTTC.

This clonotype was seen only a few times. As an off-target read in a library built for alpha chains, this beta chain has a frequency of little significance. The gene calls are TRBV9 and TRBJ2-3; 10 nucleotides match TRBD2. Germline CDR1 is SGDLS and CDR2 is YYNGEE. The CDR3 runs 16 residues. V trimming: 4 bases; J trimming: 3 bases; junction bases outside the gene matches: 8. CDR3 residues: CASSSPLAGRTDTQYF. The CDR3 DNA reads TGTGCCAGCAGCTCCCCACTAGCGGGAAGGACAGATACGCAGTATTTT.

There are many counts of this clonotype. Being off target in a library aimed at alpha chains, this beta chain has a size of little meaning. DNA of the CDR3: TGTGCCAGCATAGAGAGGGGTACGGAAGCTTTCTTT. Amino acid sequence: CASIERGTEAFF. The J gene is TRBJ1-1, the V gene TRBV2; weak D call: TRBD1 (5 bases). This CDR3 has 12 residues. In germline, CDR1 is SNHLY, CDR2 FYNNEI. The germline V and J ends were trimmed by 7 bases and 8 bases, with 14 bases remaining between them. The whole variable domain, filled in from reference TRBV2 and TRBJ1-1, reads EPEVTQTPSHQVTQMGQEVILRCVPISNHLYFYWYRQILGQKVEFLVSFYNNEISEKSEIFDDQFSVERPDGSNFTLKIRSTKLEDSAMYFCASIERGTEAFFGQGTRLTVV.

This clonotype was counted at least ten times. This beta chain slipped into a library made for alpha chains as a stray read, so its size is not meaningful. V usage is TRBV20-1 and J usage is TRBJ2-1; TRBD2 is a possible D gene (6 bases). The V end was cut by 4 bases, the J end by 6 bases, with 25 bases between. This CDR3 has 17 residues. Germline V lookup: CDR1 DFQATT, CDR2 SNEGSKA (reference sequence). The CDR3 nucleotides read TGCAGTGCTATTGGGGCGGTCCGGACTATCGACCCCAATGAGCAGTTCTTC. Translating it yields CSAIGAVRTIDPNEQFF.

A note on this clonotype: Since the library was made to target alpha chains, this beta chain is a stray read and its abundance is not meaningful. This chain uses TRBV5-4 with TRBJ2-3; D gene ambiguous. The CDR3 totals 13 residues. Per germline, CDR1 SGHNT and CDR2 YYREEE (reference sequence). V lost 7 bases and J lost 2, with 11 bases in between. The CDR3 region is CASLELNTDTQYF. CDR3 nucleotides: TGTGCCAGCCTGGAGTTGAACACAGATACGCAGTATTTT.